The T cell receptor (beta chain) under discussion was sequenced for a study of neurological immune-mediated disorders. The CDR3 has 15 residues. Germline V gene sequence: CDR1 SGHRS, CDR2 YFSETQ. The V segment lost 3 bases and the J segment 1 base; nucleotides outside the gene matches: 6. At least ten counts were recorded for this clonotype. TCRdb reanalysed the 5' RACE reads using MiXCR and keeps one entry per CDR3 protein. Found here are about 65,000 distinct CDR3 sequences, approximately 3.7% of them singletons; the top ten hold approximately 2.7%. Sample: PBMCs. The source of this sequence is a man over 45 with multiple sclerosis. This sequence joins TRBV5-1 and TRBJ1-1, with TRBD1 identical over 7 bases. For the CDR3, the DNA is TGCGCCAGCAGCTCGAGACAGGGAAGGAACACTGAAGCTTTCTTT. Its protein is CASSSRQGRNTEAFF.